This T cell receptor beta chain was sequenced in a study of sequential checkpoint blockade in melanoma (dated by TCRdb to the late 2010s). As for the study more broadly: Using 1:1 randomization, the trial assigned patients either to first-line nivolumab followed by ipilimumab (arm A) or to ipilimumab followed by nivolumab (arm B). Maintenance nivolumab came after each of the two trial sequences. What the authors observed across the whole study: Larger, independent patient cohorts are needed to validate the response-prediction model that combines TCR metrics and mutation burden.

In regard to this clone: The antigen this receptor binds is unknown. No per-base quality is available; no much larger clone lies one base away.

The immunoSEQ Assay was used to immunosequence TCRbeta CDR3 regions from genomic DNA. Genomic DNA was amplified by bias-controlled multiplex PCR before high-throughput sequencing. The study's own analysis went as follows. To quantify the absolute abundance of each unique TCRbeta CDR3 region, the sequences were collapsed and filtered. Clonality, defined as 1 minus Pielou's evenness, was calculated using productive rearrangements only. Clones with significantly greater frequencies in on-treatment versus baseline samples were identified using a previously published method. TCRdb carries this immuneACCESS record with in-frame sequences only. Its versions omit some clonotypes, under half of them owing to an unresolved V gene in the studies checked, with the rest unexplained. V, J and clone size are taken as reported in that table, and D and trimming were inferred from the DNA itself. For this sample the table gives 5,900 or so clones, of which 53% were detected only once. The biggest ten clones account for under 60% of the sample.

In the paper's terms, the treatment or condition label means: randomized to nivolumab then ipilimumab (arm A) or the reverse (arm B). None of the trial patients had been given prior DNA-damaging chemotherapy. A FACS Aria II flow cytometer was used to sort live CD3+CD8+ cells that were negative for CD19 and CD56 from thawed PBMCs. Samples were obtained from patients with melanoma enrolled in CheckMate 064, a randomized, open-label phase II trial of sequential checkpoint blockade. Leukapheresis was used to collect peripheral blood mononuclear cells, which were then purified with Ficoll-Paque and frozen in human serum with 10% DMSO. Immediately after sorting, the purity of sorted blood CD3+CD8+ cells was verified to be >95%, after which DNA was extracted. Reading the germline V gene (reference sequence) gives CDR1 SEHNR and CDR2 FQNEAQ. Trimming removed 4 bases from V and 4 bases from J; the gene matches leave 6 bases unexplained. The CDR3 has 16 amino acids, counting the end cysteine and phenylalanine. Only the CDR3 region is kept as DNA, spanning 48 bases read in frame from base 1.

This TCR was recovered from a human donor with melanoma. The material sequenced was CD8+ T cells sorted from blood (inferred from file names), taken from a patient given nivolumab and ipilimumab in sequence. Recombination linked TRBV7-9 to TRBJ2-3; 12 central nucleotides agree with TRBD2. The DNA reads TGTGCCAGCAGCTCTTCTAGCGGGGGGGCCCCAGATACGCAGTATTTT. It translates as CASSSSSGGAPDTQYF.